This T cell receptor beta chain derives from a study of T cell changes during pregnancy in multiple sclerosis (dated by TCRdb to between 2019 and 2020). Some background on the complete study: The study looked at changes in the T cell repertoire across pregnancy in women with multiple sclerosis.

V gives up 4 bases and J gives up 10 bases, and the segment between their germline ends measures 24 bases. The germline V gene supplies CDR1 SGHRS and CDR2 YFSETQ. Inclusive of the bounding cysteine and phenylalanine, the CDR3 is 16 residues long. Solely the CDR3 DNA is kept, with 48 bases framed from the first base. This clone showed up just once. Its antigen is still unknown. No much larger clone exists at a distance of one base, and base qualities are not known. The method behind the library was the immunoSEQ multiplex PCR assay. TCRdb holds this immuneACCESS table with in-frame rearrangements only. Some clones are missing; in checked studies, unresolved V genes explain under half, and the rest has no known cause. The sample includes under 130,000 clones, with around 91% observed a single time. Roughly 0.93% of the sample lies in the top ten.

This material consisted of peripheral blood, taken after pregnancy. The sequence derives from a female donor with multiple sclerosis, enrolled in a pregnancy study. The rearranged chain carries TRBV5-1 and TRBJ2-1; the D gene is perhaps TRBD2, on 5 matching bases. Here the CDR3 is given as CASSPRVLPPLWEQFF. The bases are TGCGCCAGCAGCCCGCGGGTGTTACCCCCCCTCTGGGAGCAGTTCTTC.